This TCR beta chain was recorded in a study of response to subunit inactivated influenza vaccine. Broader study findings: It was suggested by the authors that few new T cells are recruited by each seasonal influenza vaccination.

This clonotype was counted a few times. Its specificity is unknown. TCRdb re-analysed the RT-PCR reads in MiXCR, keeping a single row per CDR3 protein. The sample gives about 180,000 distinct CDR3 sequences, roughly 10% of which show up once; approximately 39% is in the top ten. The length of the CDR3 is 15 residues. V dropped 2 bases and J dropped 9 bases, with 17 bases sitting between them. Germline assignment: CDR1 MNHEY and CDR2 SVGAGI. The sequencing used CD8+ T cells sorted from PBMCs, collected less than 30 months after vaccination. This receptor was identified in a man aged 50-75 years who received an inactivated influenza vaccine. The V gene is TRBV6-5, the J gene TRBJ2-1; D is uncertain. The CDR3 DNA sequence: TGTGCCAGCAGTTACGGACCGAAGGGTAGTCTTGAGCAGTTCTTC. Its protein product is CASSYGPKGSLEQFF.